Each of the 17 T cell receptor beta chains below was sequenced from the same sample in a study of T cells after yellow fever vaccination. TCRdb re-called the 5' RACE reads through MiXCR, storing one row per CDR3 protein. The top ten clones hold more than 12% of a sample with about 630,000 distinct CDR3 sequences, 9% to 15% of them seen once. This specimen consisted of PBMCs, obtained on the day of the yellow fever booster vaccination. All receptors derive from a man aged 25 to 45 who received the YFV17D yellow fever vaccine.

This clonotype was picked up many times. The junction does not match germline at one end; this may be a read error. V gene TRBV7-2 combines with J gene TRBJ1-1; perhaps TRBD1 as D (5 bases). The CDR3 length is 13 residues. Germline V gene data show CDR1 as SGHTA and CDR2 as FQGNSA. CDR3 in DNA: TGCGCCAGCAGCTTTAGGGGGAACACTGAAGCTTTCTTT. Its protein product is CASSFRGNTEAFF.

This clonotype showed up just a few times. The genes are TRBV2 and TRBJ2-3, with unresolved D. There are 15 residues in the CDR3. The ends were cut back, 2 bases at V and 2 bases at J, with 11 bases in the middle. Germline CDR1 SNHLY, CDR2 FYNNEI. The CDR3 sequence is CASSEMGSPTDTQYF. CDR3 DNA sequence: TGTGCCAGCAGTGAAATGGGGTCCCCCACAGATACGCAGTATTTT.

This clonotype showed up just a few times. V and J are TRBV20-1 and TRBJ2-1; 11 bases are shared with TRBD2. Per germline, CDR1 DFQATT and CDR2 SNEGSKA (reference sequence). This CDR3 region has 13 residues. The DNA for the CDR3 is TGCGGGGGTAGCGGGAGGGCCCTCAATGAGCAGTTCTTC. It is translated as CGGSGRALNEQFF.

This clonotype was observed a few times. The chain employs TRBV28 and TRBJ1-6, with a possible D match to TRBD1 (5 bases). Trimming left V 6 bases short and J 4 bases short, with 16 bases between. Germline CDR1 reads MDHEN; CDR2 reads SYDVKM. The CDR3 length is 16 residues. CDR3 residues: CASRFQGFEYNSPLHF. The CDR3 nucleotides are TGTGCCAGCAGGTTCCAGGGTTTTGAGTATAATTCACCCCTCCACTTT.

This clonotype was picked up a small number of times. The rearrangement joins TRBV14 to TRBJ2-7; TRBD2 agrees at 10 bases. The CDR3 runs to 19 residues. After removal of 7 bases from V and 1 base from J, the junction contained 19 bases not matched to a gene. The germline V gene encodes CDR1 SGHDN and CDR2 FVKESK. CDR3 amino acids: CASTLWLKGLAEKSYEQYF. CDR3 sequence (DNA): TGTGCCAGCACCCTCTGGCTAAAAGGACTAGCGGAGAAGTCCTACGAGCAGTACTTC.

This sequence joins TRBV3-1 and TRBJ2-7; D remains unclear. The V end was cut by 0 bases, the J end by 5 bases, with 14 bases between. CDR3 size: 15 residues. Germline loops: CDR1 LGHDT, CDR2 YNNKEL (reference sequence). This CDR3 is CASSQEIGASHEQYF. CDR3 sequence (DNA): TGTGCCAGCAGCCAAGAGATCGGAGCGAGCCACGAGCAGTACTTC.

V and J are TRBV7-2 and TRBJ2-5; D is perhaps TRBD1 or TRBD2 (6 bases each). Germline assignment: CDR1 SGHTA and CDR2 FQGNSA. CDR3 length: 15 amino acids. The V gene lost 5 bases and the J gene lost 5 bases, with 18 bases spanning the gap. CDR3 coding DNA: TGTGCCAGCAGCCCCGACAGGTTGGCGGGGGAGACCCAGTACTTC. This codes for CASSPDRLAGETQYF.

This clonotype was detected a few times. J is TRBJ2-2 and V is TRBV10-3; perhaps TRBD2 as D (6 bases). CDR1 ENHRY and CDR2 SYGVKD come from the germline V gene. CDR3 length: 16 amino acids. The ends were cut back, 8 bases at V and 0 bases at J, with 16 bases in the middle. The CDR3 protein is CAIRTGSAANTGELFF. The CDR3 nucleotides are TGTGCCATCCGGACCGGGAGCGCCGCGAACACCGGGGAGCTGTTTTTT.

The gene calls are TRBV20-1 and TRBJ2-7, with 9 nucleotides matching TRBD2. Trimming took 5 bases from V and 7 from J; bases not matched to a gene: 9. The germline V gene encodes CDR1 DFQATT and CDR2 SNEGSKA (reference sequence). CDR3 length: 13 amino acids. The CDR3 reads CSAQREAPMEQYF. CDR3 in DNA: TGCAGTGCTCAGCGGGAGGCCCCTATGGAGCAGTACTTC.

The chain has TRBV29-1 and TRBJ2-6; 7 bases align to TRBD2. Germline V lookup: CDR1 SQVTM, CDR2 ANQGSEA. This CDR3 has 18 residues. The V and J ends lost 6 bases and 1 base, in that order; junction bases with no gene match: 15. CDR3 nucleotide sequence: TGCAGCGTGTCGGGAGGCCAAAGAGGAACTTCTGGGGCCAACGTCCTGACTTTC. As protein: CSVSGGQRGTSGANVLTF.

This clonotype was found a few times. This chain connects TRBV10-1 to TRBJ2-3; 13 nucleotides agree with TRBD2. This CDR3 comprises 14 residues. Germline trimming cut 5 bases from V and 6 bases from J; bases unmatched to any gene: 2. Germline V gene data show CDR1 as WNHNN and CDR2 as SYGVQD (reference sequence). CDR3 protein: CASSRLAGGDTQYF. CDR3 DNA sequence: TGCGCCAGCAGTAGACTAGCGGGAGGTGATACGCAGTATTTT.

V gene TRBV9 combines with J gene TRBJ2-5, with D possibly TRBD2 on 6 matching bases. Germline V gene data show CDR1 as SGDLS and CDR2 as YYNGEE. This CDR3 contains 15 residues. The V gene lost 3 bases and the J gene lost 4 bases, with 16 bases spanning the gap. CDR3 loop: CASSDGGKSRETQYF. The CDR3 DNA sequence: TGTGCCAGCAGCGACGGGGGAAAGTCTCGAGAGACCCAGTACTTC.

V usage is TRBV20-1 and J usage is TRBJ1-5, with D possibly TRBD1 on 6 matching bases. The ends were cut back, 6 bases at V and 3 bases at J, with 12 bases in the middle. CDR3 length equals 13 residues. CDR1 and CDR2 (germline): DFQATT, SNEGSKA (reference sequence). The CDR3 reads CSAVDRNNQPQHF. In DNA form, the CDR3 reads TGCAGTGCGGTTGACAGGAACAATCAGCCCCAGCATTTT.

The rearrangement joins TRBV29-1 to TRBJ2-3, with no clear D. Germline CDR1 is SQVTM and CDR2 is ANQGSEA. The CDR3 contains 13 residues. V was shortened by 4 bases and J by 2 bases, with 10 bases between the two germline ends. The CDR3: CSVVQTYTDTQYF. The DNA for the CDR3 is TGCAGCGTTGTGCAGACCTACACAGATACGCAGTATTTT.

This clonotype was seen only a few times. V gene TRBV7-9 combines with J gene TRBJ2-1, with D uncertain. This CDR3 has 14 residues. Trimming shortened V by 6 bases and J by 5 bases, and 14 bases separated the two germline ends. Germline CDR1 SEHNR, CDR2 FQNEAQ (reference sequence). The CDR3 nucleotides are TGTGCCAGCAGGGCCTTAGGGCCCCACAATGAGCAGTTCTTC. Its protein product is CASRALGPHNEQFF.

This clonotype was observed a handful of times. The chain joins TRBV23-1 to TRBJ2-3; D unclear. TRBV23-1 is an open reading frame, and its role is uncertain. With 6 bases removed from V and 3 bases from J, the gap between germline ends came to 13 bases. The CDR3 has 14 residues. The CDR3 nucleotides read TGCGCCAGCAGCACTATATTTGGGACAGATACGCAGTATTTT. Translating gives CASSTIFGTDTQYF.

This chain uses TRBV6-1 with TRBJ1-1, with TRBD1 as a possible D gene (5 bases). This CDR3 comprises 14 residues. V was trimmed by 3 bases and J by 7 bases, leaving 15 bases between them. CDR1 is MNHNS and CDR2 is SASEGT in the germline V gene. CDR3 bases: TGTGCCAGCAGTGATCGACAGTCCCCCATTGAAGCTTTCTTT. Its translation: CASSDRQSPIEAFF.